This record covers a single T cell receptor (beta chain). The immunoSEQ assay was v3.0, run at survey level. Profiled with immunoSEQ multiplex PCR; TCRdb holds only in-frame clones, not every one. The table records some 25,000 clones, around 79% of them present only once. Germline V gives CDR1 SGDLS, CDR2 YYNGEE. V shed 0 bases, J shed 3 bases, and the junction held 0 bases outside the gene matches. This CDR3 contains 14 residues. This sample was included in a study of long-term antiretroviral therapy in people with HIV. Here the sequenced sample was unsorted PBMCs, taken 2.1 years after starting antiretroviral therapy. This clonotype originated in a man in his thirties or forties with HIV. The chain has TRBV9 and TRBJ2-4; 7 nucleotides align to TRBD1. DNA for the CDR3: TGTGCCAGCAGCGTAGGACAGGGCAAAAACATTCAGTACTTC. It translates to CASSVGQGKNIQYF.